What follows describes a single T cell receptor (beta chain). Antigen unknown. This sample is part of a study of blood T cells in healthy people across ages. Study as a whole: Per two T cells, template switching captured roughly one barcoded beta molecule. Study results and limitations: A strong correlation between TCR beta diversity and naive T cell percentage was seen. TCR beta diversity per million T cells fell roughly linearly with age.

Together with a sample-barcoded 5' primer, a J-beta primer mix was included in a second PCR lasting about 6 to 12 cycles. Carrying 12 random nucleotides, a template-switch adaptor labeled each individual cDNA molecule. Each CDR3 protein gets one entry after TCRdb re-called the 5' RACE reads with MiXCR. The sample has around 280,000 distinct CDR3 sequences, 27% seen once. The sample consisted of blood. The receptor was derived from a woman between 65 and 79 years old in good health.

CDR3 in amino acids: CASSLRGINSPLHF. DNA of the CDR3: TGCGCCAGCAGCTTAAGGGGGATAAATTCACCCCTCCACTTT. This chain links TRBV5-1 with TRBJ1-6, with D perhaps matching TRBD1 (6 bases). Germline lookup yields CDR1 SGHRS and CDR2 YFSETQ. The CDR3 has 14 residues. Trimming pared 2 bases from V and 7 bases from J, leaving 10 bases between.